The clone carrying this TCR beta chain has ten or more counts. This sample stems from a study of human T cells and chemical hapten exposure. TCRdb independently ran MiXCR on the RACE reads; one entry per CDR3 protein. The sample has some 330,000 distinct CDR3 sequences, 5% to 6.5% seen once. Time point of the sample: pre-sensitization, week 0. The treatment denotes: therapeutic diphenylcyclopropenone sensitization with weekly scalp DPC. The sequences come from whole blood, collected in connection with sensitization to the hapten diphenylcyclopropenone (DPC). The sequence was obtained from a woman younger than 35 with alopecia areata. Some clones in this sample may be carry-over from other donors' samples.

The CDR3 nucleotides are TGCAGTCCTGAATCCGGGACAGGACATTCACCCCTCCACTTT. Translating it yields CSPESGTGHSPLHF. This sequence joins TRBV20-1 and TRBJ1-6; 8 bases map to TRBD1. The V segment lost 8 bases and the J segment 8 bases; nucleotides outside the gene matches: 11. Germline V gene sequence: CDR1 DFQATT, CDR2 SNEGSKA (reference sequence). This CDR3 region has 14 residues.